The 27 T cell receptor beta chains below come from one sample, sequenced in a study of blood T cell repertoires in COVID-19. TCRdb's table, derived via immunoSEQ multiplex PCR, lists solely in-frame clones and lacks some. The repertoire includes 250,000 to 300,000 clones, approximately 87% of them detected once, and roughly 1.6% sits in the top ten. Input material: peripheral blood. The receptors come from a middle-aged woman who had recovered from COVID-19.

This clone was counted a few times. The sample contains more than one DNA sequence encoding this CDR3. The CDR3, as DNA: TGTGCCAGCAGCTCCTACGACAACTCCTACGAGCAGTACTTC. It specifies CASSSYDNSYEQYF. The rearrangement joins TRBV7-9 to TRBJ2-7, with D unresolved. The CDR3 consists of 14 residues. With 4 bases removed from V and 0 bases from J, the gap between germline ends came to 10 bases. Looked up from germline, CDR1 is SEHNR and CDR2 is FQNEAQ (reference sequence).

The chain uses TRBV7-8 and TRBJ1-2, with TRBD1 as a possible D gene (5 bases). The germline V gene has CDR1 SGHVS and CDR2 FQNEAQ. This CDR3 contains 13 residues. V dropped 1 base and J dropped 8 bases, with 11 bases sitting between them. The CDR3 region is CASSLDLRGGYTF. In DNA, the CDR3 is TGTGCCAGCAGCTTAGACCTAAGGGGCGGCTACACCTTC.

The chain couples TRBV9 to TRBJ2-3; a weak D match, TRBD1 (5 bases). Trimming left V 0 bases short and J 3 bases short, with 11 bases between. Germline CDR1 reads SGDLS; CDR2 reads YYNGEE. The CDR3 contains 15 residues. CDR3 coding DNA: TGTGCCAGCAGCGTAGCAACAGGTCTAACAGATACGCAGTATTTT. Translation gives CASSVATGLTDTQYF.

The rearrangement links TRBV25-1 to TRBJ2-5, with TRBD2 matching over 7 bases. With V trimmed by 2 bases and J by 5 bases, 5 bases remained unmatched. CDR1 is MGHDK, CDR2 SYGVNS, per germline. This CDR3 is built from 14 residues. For the CDR3, the DNA is TGTGCCAGCAGTGAAGTGGGGGGGAGGGAGACCCAGTACTTC. It is translated as CASSEVGGRETQYF.

This chain joins TRBV5-4 and TRBJ2-1, with TRBD2 matching 11 bases. V lost 4 bases to trimming and J lost 5 bases; unmatched junction nucleotides: 5. Germline loops: CDR1 SGHNT, CDR2 YYREEE (reference sequence). CDR3 size: 15 residues. This CDR3 is CASSVAGGPDNEQFF. CDR3 DNA sequence: TGTGCCAGCAGCGTAGCGGGGGGGCCAGACAATGAGCAGTTCTTC.

The DNA for the CDR3 is TGTGCCAGCAGTTTATCAGCAGGGGCCCTGAACACTGAAGCTTTCTTT. Its protein product is CASSLSAGALNTEAFF. V and J are TRBV27 and TRBJ1-1; perhaps TRBD1 as D (6 bases). This CDR3 is built from 16 residues. In germline, CDR1 is MNHEY, CDR2 SMNVEV (reference sequence). The V end lost 0 bases, the J end lost 0 bases, and 11 bases lay between the germline ends.

CDR3 DNA sequence: TGCGCCAGCAGCCCCCCCCGGGACAGGAAGGGCAATCAGCCCCAGCATTTT. Protein product: CASSPPRDRKGNQPQHF. The V and J genes are TRBV10-1 and TRBJ1-5; 8 positions match TRBD1. The CDR3 has 17 amino acids. The ends lost 6 bases at V and 2 bases at J; junction bases unmatched: 12. Germline CDR1 reads WNHNN; CDR2 reads SYGVQD (reference sequence).

This chain connects TRBV6-5 to TRBJ2-5; perhaps TRBD1 as D (6 bases). The CDR3 loop spans 13 amino acids. The ends were cut back, 6 bases at V and 4 bases at J, with 12 bases in the middle. In germline, CDR1 is MNHEY, CDR2 SVGAGI. The CDR3 nucleotides are TGTGCCAGCAGCTTACAGGGAACAGAGACCCAGTACTTC. The encoded protein is CASSLQGTETQYF.

This clone was seen just once. CDR3 in amino acids: CASSAFRGSGNTIYF. DNA of the CDR3: TGTGCCAGCAGTGCCTTCAGGGGCTCTGGAAACACCATATATTTT. The chain couples TRBV2 to TRBJ1-3, with D maybe TRBD1 (6 bases). Trimming stripped 4 bases from V and 0 bases from J, with 10 bases between. Germline V gene data show CDR1 as SNHLY and CDR2 as FYNNEI. The CDR3 is 15 amino acids.

In its sample, this clone was seen a few times. V is TRBV12-3 or TRBV12-4 and J is TRBJ1-2; D unclear. Between the trimmed V and J ends, which lost 3 bases and 3 bases, there was a span of 8 bases. CDR3 size: 13 residues. The CDR3 sequence is CASSLSPYYGYTF. CDR3 nucleotides: TGTGCCAGCAGTTTGAGCCCCTACTATGGCTACACCTTC.

The rearrangement joins TRBV18 to TRBJ2-7; 10 nucleotides align to TRBD1. CDR1 KGHSH and CDR2 LQKENI come from the germline V gene. The CDR3 length is 14 residues. V was pared by 1 base and J by 6 bases, with 3 bases of the junction left unmatched. The CDR3, as DNA: TGTGCCAGCTCACCACAGGGGGACAGGGGCGAGCAGTACTTC. Its translation: CASSPQGDRGEQYF.

The chain carries TRBV15 and TRBJ1-1; D is unclear. Per germline, CDR1 LNHNV and CDR2 YYDKDF (reference sequence). The CDR3 loop spans 13 amino acids. V was pared by 0 bases and J by 5 bases, with 7 bases between. Written as DNA, the CDR3 is TGTGCCACCAGCAGAGATATGAGAACTGAAGCTTTCTTT. This encodes CATSRDMRTEAFF.

This clone showed up just once. The chain combines TRBV9 with TRBJ1-2, with D maybe TRBD1 (5 bases). CDR3 length equals 11 residues. Trimming left V 3 bases short and J 10 bases short, with 10 bases between. CDR1 is SGDLS, CDR2 YYNGEE, per germline. The CDR3 region is CASSAPGHYTF. CDR3 bases: TGTGCCAGCAGCGCCCCAGGGCACTACACCTTC.

The rearrangement links TRBV4-3 to TRBJ1-2; TRBD1 aligns across 11 bases. The junction had 6 bases not matched to a gene; V was cut back by 4 bases and J by 5 bases. Germline CDR1 and CDR2: LGHNA and YSLEER. The CDR3 totals 15 residues. The CDR3: CASSPRGTGGYGYTF. The CDR3 nucleotides are TGCGCCAGCAGCCCGAGGGGGACAGGGGGGTATGGCTACACCTTC.

The chain links TRBV10-3 to TRBJ1-2; a weak D match, TRBD1 (6 bases). Per the germline V gene, CDR1 is ENHRY and CDR2 is SYGVKD. V was cut by 2 bases and J by 4 bases, with 17 bases left in between. This CDR3 region has 16 residues. The CDR3: CAISEPHSGQLYGYTF. CDR3 nucleotide sequence: TGTGCCATCAGTGAGCCCCACTCCGGACAGCTCTATGGCTACACCTTC.

V is TRBV6-5 and J is TRBJ2-7; D might be TRBD2 (5 bases). The CDR3 sequence is 15 residues long. V lost 6 bases and J 2 bases, leaving 17 bases between the germline ends. Germline V CDR1 and CDR2: MNHEY, SVGAGI. CDR3 region: CASREGFSVPYEQYF. CDR3 bases: TGTGCCAGCAGAGAGGGTTTCTCAGTCCCCTACGAGCAGTACTTC.

V gene TRBV9 combines with J gene TRBJ1-1; D is unresolved. Germline V gene data show CDR1 as SGDLS and CDR2 as YYNGEE. The CDR3 loop spans 15 amino acids. V was clipped by 3 bases and J by 0 bases, with 12 bases between them. DNA for the CDR3: TGTGCCAGCAGCGCAGGAGGAGGGATGAACACTGAAGCTTTCTTT. Protein sequence: CASSAGGGMNTEAFF.

This clone has just a few counts. This chain connects TRBV4-3 to TRBJ1-4; 10 nucleotides agree with TRBD1. Germline V gives CDR1 LGHNA, CDR2 YSLEER. After removal of 1 base from V and 6 bases from J, the junction contained 8 bases not matched to a gene. The CDR3 covers 17 residues. The CDR3 nucleotides read TGCGCCAGCAGCCAAGGGGGGACAGGGGAATTGTATGAAAAACTGTTTTTT. Its protein product is CASSQGGTGELYEKLFF.

The genes are TRBV27 and TRBJ2-7; 10 nucleotides align to TRBD1. The trim removed 5 bases at V and 2 bases at J, leaving 6 bases unmatched. The CDR3 covers 15 residues. Looked up from germline, CDR1 is MNHEY and CDR2 is SMNVEV (reference sequence). CDR3 in amino acids: CASSLTGTGAYEQYF. The DNA of the CDR3 is TGTGCCAGCAGTCTAACCGGGACAGGGGCCTACGAGCAGTACTTC.

This chain uses TRBV6-4 with TRBJ1-6; D is ambiguous. Germline CDR1 reads MRHNA; CDR2 reads SNTAGT. The ends were cut back, 6 bases at V and 0 bases at J, with 9 bases in the middle. This CDR3 comprises 15 residues. CDR3 in amino acids: CASRYSSSYNSPLHF. For the CDR3, the DNA is TGTGCCAGCAGATACTCGAGCTCCTATAATTCACCCCTCCACTTT.

This chain uses TRBV11-2 with TRBJ2-7; TRBD1 matches 7 bases. CDR1 SGHAT and CDR2 FQNNGV come from the germline V gene. CDR3 length: 12 residues. J was trimmed by 7 bases and V by 4 bases; bases with no gene match: 4. In DNA, the CDR3 is TGTGCCAGCAGCTGGGACAGAGGAGAGCAGTACTTC. Protein: CASSWDRGEQYF.

The rearrangement joins TRBV27 to TRBJ2-4; D is uncertain. CDR3 length equals 15 residues. Trimming took 5 bases from V and 4 from J, leaving 15 bases between them. The germline V gene has CDR1 MNHEY and CDR2 SMNVEV (reference sequence). CDR3 in amino acids: CASSPSGWQKNIQYF. CDR3 DNA: TGTGCCAGCAGTCCCTCAGGTTGGCAAAAAAACATTCAGTACTTC.

V gene TRBV18 combines with J gene TRBJ2-5; 7 bases align to TRBD2. Per germline, CDR1 KGHSH and CDR2 LQKENI. The CDR3 runs to 14 residues. Trimming cost V 0 bases and J 5 bases; bases outside gene matches: 3. The chain's CDR3 is CASSPPGGRETQYF. The CDR3 nucleotides read TGTGCCAGCTCACCACCGGGAGGGAGGGAGACCCAGTACTTC.

The genes are TRBV6-2 or TRBV6-3 and TRBJ2-1, with D maybe TRBD2 (6 bases). The CDR3 spans 19 residues. The V end lost 1 base, the J end lost 0 bases, and 19 bases lay between the germline ends. Germline values: CDR1 MNHEY, CDR2 SVGEGT. This CDR3 reads CASSYFLPIAASSYNEQFF. For the CDR3, the DNA is TGTGCCAGCAGTTACTTCCTCCCCATAGCGGCCAGCTCCTACAATGAGCAGTTCTTC.

This clone was picked up one time. The CDR3 nucleotides read TGTGCCAGTAGTCCGGACTTTTCAGCGGGGCAAGAGACCCAGTACTTC. Translated: CASSPDFSAGQETQYF. This chain links TRBV19 with TRBJ2-5; 7 nucleotides agree with TRBD2. This CDR3 region has 16 residues. V trimming: 5 bases; J trimming: 2 bases; junction bases outside the gene matches: 11. Germline V lookup: CDR1 LNHDA, CDR2 SQIVND (reference sequence).

V and J are TRBV6-1 and TRBJ1-2; D gene ambiguous. V lost 3 bases, J lost 4 bases, and 9 bases lay in between. Germline CDR1 is MNHNS and CDR2 is SASEGT. This CDR3 contains 13 residues. DNA for the CDR3: TGTGCCAGCAGTGAGTCTGTCTTCTATGGCTACACCTTC. It yields the protein CASSESVFYGYTF.

This chain connects TRBV5-6 to TRBJ1-4; D possibly corresponds to TRBD1 (5 bases). Germline V gene lookup returns CDR1 SGHDT and CDR2 YYEEEE. The CDR3 loop spans 15 amino acids. Trimming took off 1 base at V and 6 bases at J, with 13 bases between the two ends. CDR3 in DNA: TGTGCCAGCAGCTTGTCAGCAGGGTATGATGAAAAACTGTTTTTT. This gives the protein CASSLSAGYDEKLFF.